The 31 T cell receptor beta chains below come from one sample, sequenced in a study of T cell responses to AZD1222 COVID-19 vaccine. Produced via immunoSEQ multiplex PCR; TCRdb's table is partial and in-frame only. The table records some 86,000 clones, around nine tenths of them present only once. The sample was peripheral blood, taken 28 days after the second AZD1222 dose. The receptor set was obtained from an adult who received the AZD1222 COVID-19 vaccine.

The V and J genes are TRBV11-2 and TRBJ1-6, with D possibly being TRBD1 (5 bases). CDR3 length equals 14 residues. CDR1 SGHAT and CDR2 FQNNGV come from the germline V gene. V was clipped by 3 bases and J by 3 bases, with 6 bases between them. CDR3 loop: CASSLTDYNSPLHF. For the CDR3, the DNA is TGTGCCAGCAGCTTGACAGACTATAATTCACCCCTCCACTTT.

This rearrangement joins TRBV3-1 (or the pseudogene TRBV3-2) to TRBJ2-4; D possibly corresponds to TRBD1 (5 bases). Germline loops: CDR1 LGHDT, CDR2 YNNKEL (reference sequence). The CDR3 consists of 14 residues. The V and J ends lost 0 bases and 8 bases respectively, with 11 bases between them. The chain's CDR3 is CASSQDFRAHIQYF. The CDR3 coding sequence is TGTGCCAGCAGCCAAGATTTCAGGGCGCACATTCAGTACTTC.

The CDR3 DNA reads as TGTGCCAGCAGCTTACTACCGACAGGGTTGGGGCCCCAGCATTTT. The encoded protein is CASSLLPTGLGPQHF. V is TRBV7-2 and J is TRBJ1-5; 7 bases fit TRBD1. CDR1 and CDR2 from the germline V gene are SGHTA and FQGNSA. The V and J ends lost 2 bases and 9 bases, in that order; junction bases with no gene match: 10. This CDR3 has 15 amino acids.

The chain employs TRBV28 and TRBJ1-1; D perhaps matches TRBD1 (5 bases). CDR1 and CDR2 (germline): MDHEN, SYDVKM. The CDR3 is 14 amino acids. V lost 2 bases, J lost 3 bases, and 10 bases lay in between. The CDR3 nucleotides are TGTGCCAGCAGTTTAGGGACGGGGTACACTGAAGCTTTCTTT. Protein sequence: CASSLGTGYTEAFF.

The rearrangement links TRBV10-3 to TRBJ1-2; possibly TRBD1 for D (5 bases). The length of the CDR3 is 14 residues. The ends were cut back, 3 bases at V and 7 bases at J, with 15 bases in the middle. From germline, CDR1 is ENHRY and CDR2 SYGVKD. CDR3 amino acids: CAISEEGRGTGYTF. In nucleotides, the CDR3 is TGTGCCATCAGTGAAGAGGGCCGAGGGACTGGCTACACCTTC.

The CDR3: CASSRATNNEQFF. The CDR3 DNA reads TGTGCCAGCAGTAGGGCCACTAACAATGAGCAGTTCTTC. The rearrangement links TRBV6-5 to TRBJ2-1; no definite D call. The V and J ends lost 5 bases and 5 bases respectively, with 10 bases between them. This CDR3 spans 13 amino acids. Germline loops: CDR1 MNHEY, CDR2 SVGAGI.

This clone was observed once. CDR3 in amino acids: CASSPPSGGVGWSIQYF. The CDR3 DNA sequence: TGTGCCAGCAGTCCGCCTAGCGGGGGGGTTGGATGGAGCATTCAGTACTTC. V gene TRBV28 combines with J gene TRBJ2-4; 12 bases align to TRBD2. V lost 5 bases and J lost 9; bases outside the gene matches: 14. The CDR3 sequence is 17 residues long. CDR1 and CDR2 (germline): MDHEN, SYDVKM.

The V gene is TRBV3-1 (or the pseudogene TRBV3-2), the J gene TRBJ2-7, with TRBD2 matching 11 bases. This CDR3 has 16 residues. The germline CDR1 and CDR2 sequences are LGHDT and YNNKEL (reference sequence). J gave up 2 bases and V 3 bases, and 6 bases lay outside the gene matches. As DNA, the CDR3 is TGTGCCAGCAGCCATCGCTTAGCGGGGGGGCCCTACGAGCAGTACTTC. Protein sequence: CASSHRLAGGPYEQYF.

The chain joins TRBV12-3 or TRBV12-4 to TRBJ1-3; D not resolved. Trimming shortened V by 3 bases and J by 2 bases, and 5 bases separated the two germline ends. The CDR3 is 13 amino acids. The CDR3 bases are TGTGCCAGCAGTTTGCCCCCTGGAAACACCATATATTTT. Its translation: CASSLPPGNTIYF.

In its sample, this clone was seen a few times. The chain recombines TRBV28 with TRBJ1-3; D may be TRBD1 (5 bases). The CDR3 consists of 14 residues. CDR1 MDHEN and CDR2 SYDVKM come from the germline V gene. V lost 6 bases and J lost 0, with 9 bases in between. DNA of the CDR3: TGTGCCAGCAGATACACAGGCTCTGGAAACACCATATATTTT. Its protein product is CASRYTGSGNTIYF.

The chain couples TRBV5-1 to TRBJ1-4; D call uncertain. The length of the CDR3 is 13 residues. The germline V and J ends were trimmed by 0 bases and 7 bases, with 7 bases remaining between them. Germline V gene sequence: CDR1 SGHRS, CDR2 YFSETQ. CDR3 nucleotides: TGCGCCAGCAGCTTGGGTGTAGGTGAAAAACTGTTTTTT. Its translation: CASSLGVGEKLFF. The variable domain in full, completed from reference TRBV5-1 and TRBJ1-4, reads KAGVTQTPRYLIKTRGQQVTLSCSPISGHRSVSWYQQTPGQGLQFLFEYFSETQRNKGNFPGRFSGRQFSNSRSEMNVSTLELGDSALYLCASSLGVGEKLFFGSGTQLSVL.

This chain joins TRBV7-2 and TRBJ1-1; TRBD1 matches 11 bases. The CDR3 runs 16 residues. CDR1 and CDR2 from the germline V gene are SGHTA and FQGNSA. The trim removed 5 bases at V and 4 bases at J, leaving 9 bases unmatched. The CDR3 DNA is TGTGCCAGCAGCCCGTGGACAGGGGGCTTGGGCACTGAAGCTTTCTTT. Translated: CASSPWTGGLGTEAFF.

The chain carries TRBV28 and TRBJ2-7, with a weak D call TRBD2 (5 bases). The V and J ends lost 10 bases and 3 bases respectively, with 7 bases between them. CDR1 and CDR2 (germline): MDHEN, SYDVKM. The CDR3 has 10 residues. This chain's CDR3 is CATAGYEQYF. The CDR3 region has the DNA TGTGCCACGGCGGGCTACGAGCAGTACTTC.

This clone appeared once. The chain joins TRBV6-7 to TRBJ1-1, with 8 bases that match TRBD1. TRBV6-7 qualifies as an ORF whose function is uncertain. V trimming: 11 bases; J trimming: 0 bases; junction bases outside the gene matches: 5. The CDR3 length is 13 residues. CDR3 residues: CAVQGAMNTEAFF. CDR3 nucleotides: TGTGCCGTCCAGGGGGCTATGAACACTGAAGCTTTCTTT.

The chain employs TRBV5-1 and TRBJ1-1; D remains unclear. CDR1 is SGHRS and CDR2 is YFSETQ in the germline V gene. With 4 bases removed from V and 5 bases from J, the gap between germline ends came to 18 bases. The CDR3 has 15 amino acids. CDR3 bases: TGCGCCAGCAGCCCCCAAGAGTTAATAGGTACTGAAGCTTTCTTT. Encoded protein: CASSPQELIGTEAFF.

The chain has TRBV27 and TRBJ1-2, with a possible D match to TRBD1 (5 bases). V lost 4 bases, J lost 13 bases, and 16 bases lay in between. This CDR3 is built from 12 residues. CDR1 and CDR2 (germline): MNHEY, SMNVEV (reference sequence). This chain's CDR3 is CASSYPGGELTF. The CDR3 bases are TGTGCCAGCAGTTATCCGGGGGGGGAGCTCACCTTC.

V and J are TRBV19 and TRBJ1-1; TRBD1 might be the D (5 bases). This CDR3 has 14 residues. V shed 4 bases and J shed 3 bases, with 12 bases lying between them. Germline V gene sequence: CDR1 LNHDA, CDR2 SQIVND (reference sequence). This CDR3 reads CASSTWGMDTEAFF. The CDR3 coding sequence is TGTGCCAGTAGTACTTGGGGGATGGACACTGAAGCTTTCTTT.

This chain links TRBV19 with TRBJ2-1; D may correspond to TRBD1 or TRBD2 (5 bases each). Trimming took off 4 bases at V and 2 bases at J, with 18 bases between the two ends. Looked up from germline, CDR1 is LNHDA and CDR2 is SQIVND (reference sequence). This CDR3 is 17 amino acids long. CDR3 sequence (DNA): TGTGCCAGTAGTACCTTCGTGGGGGTACCCCCCTACAATGAGCAGTTCTTC. Translated, it gives CASSTFVGVPPYNEQFF. Together with reference TRBV19 and TRBJ2-1, the CDR3 gives the full variable domain: DGGITQSPKYLFRKEGQNVTLSCEQNLNHDAMYWYRQDPGQGLRLIYYSQIVNDFQKGDIAEGYSVSREKKESFPLTVTSAQKNPTAFYLCASSTFVGVPPYNEQFFGPGTRLTVL.

This rearrangement joins TRBV29-1 to TRBJ2-7; weak D call: TRBD1 (8 bases). Germline V gene lookup returns CDR1 SQVTM and CDR2 ANQGSEA. There are 13 residues in the CDR3. Trimming cost V 6 bases and J 2 bases, with 14 bases left between them. In DNA form, the CDR3 reads TGCAGCGTGGGGGGGGACAGGACCTACGAGCAGTACTTC. Translated, it gives CSVGGDRTYEQYF.

This sequence joins TRBV28 and TRBJ2-3; D not certain. V was shortened by 2 bases and J by 0 bases, with 18 bases between the two germline ends. The length of the CDR3 is 18 residues. The V gene's germline CDR1 is MDHEN and CDR2 SYDVKM. CDR3 loop: CASSLRQVRLTSTDTQYF. For the CDR3, the DNA is TGTGCCAGCAGTTTAAGGCAGGTTCGGCTGACTAGCACAGATACGCAGTATTTT. The full variable domain, rest sourced from reference TRBV28 and TRBJ2-3, is DVKVTQSSRYLVKRTGEKVFLECVQDMDHENMFWYRQDPGLGLRLIYFSYDVKMKEKGDIPEGYSVSREKKERFSLILESASTNQTSMYLCASSLRQVRLTSTDTQYFGPGTRLTVL.

This clone was picked up one time. The chain recombines TRBV29-1 with TRBJ2-6; no definite D call. Trimming stripped 1 base from V and 8 bases from J, with 3 bases between. The CDR3 loop spans 11 amino acids. Germline V gene data show CDR1 as SQVTM and CDR2 as ANQGSEA. The CDR3 region is CSVEVTNVLTF. The CDR3 DNA reads as TGCAGCGTTGAAGTCACCAACGTCCTGACTTTC.

The chain joins TRBV3-1 (or the pseudogene TRBV3-2) to TRBJ1-3; 7 bases match TRBD1. Trimming took 0 bases from V and 4 from J; bases not matched to a gene: 3. Per the germline V gene, CDR1 is LGHDT and CDR2 is YNNKEL (reference sequence). The CDR3 totals 15 residues. The DNA of the CDR3 is TGTGCCAGCAGCCAAGAAGGGGGCCCAGGAAACACCATATATTTT. Translated: CASSQEGGPGNTIYF.

The rearrangement joins TRBV5-5 to TRBJ1-2; D is possibly TRBD1 (5 bases). V was cut by 4 bases and J by 7 bases, with 8 bases left in between. The CDR3 is 11 residues long. The V gene's germline CDR1 is SGHKS and CDR2 YYEKEE (reference sequence). CDR3 nucleotides: TGTGCCAGCAGCAGGGACGTTGGCTACACCTTC. The encoded protein is CASSRDVGYTF.

V usage is TRBV5-4 and J usage is TRBJ2-3; 7 bases are shared with TRBD2. Germline CDR1 reads SGHNT; CDR2 reads YYREEE (reference sequence). This CDR3 is built from 15 residues. J was trimmed by 1 base and V by 0 bases; bases with no gene match: 2. CDR3 sequence: CASSLVRGGTDTQYF. CDR3 DNA sequence: TGTGCCAGCAGCTTGGTACGGGGGGGCACAGATACGCAGTATTTT.

This clone has just one count. V usage is TRBV29-1 and J usage is TRBJ2-2, with 10 bases lining up with TRBD1. V was pared by 6 bases and J by 4 bases, with 8 bases of the junction left unmatched. The germline V gene encodes CDR1 SQVTM and CDR2 ANQGSEA. This CDR3 contains 15 residues. The DNA for the CDR3 is TGCAGCGTCACACCCGGGACAGGGGCCACCGGGGAGCTGTTTTTT. Translation: CSVTPGTGATGELFF.

V usage is TRBV5-1 and J usage is TRBJ1-4; 9 nucleotides line up with TRBD1. Germline V gene lookup returns CDR1 SGHRS and CDR2 YFSETQ. The CDR3 is 15 amino acids. Germline trimming cut 2 bases from V and 6 bases from J; bases unmatched to any gene: 5. CDR3 DNA sequence: TGCGCCAGCAGCTTTTCGACAGGGGGAGATGAAAAACTGTTTTTT. Its translation: CASSFSTGGDEKLFF.

This clone appeared a single time. V and J are TRBV7-2 and TRBJ1-1, with 9 bases aligning to TRBD1. V was clipped by 5 bases and J by 0 bases; unmatched bases: 10. The CDR3 is made up of 17 amino acids. Per germline, CDR1 SGHTA and CDR2 FQGNSA. The CDR3 DNA is TGTGCCAGCAGCCTCATAAAGGGACAGGGCTTGAACACTGAAGCTTTCTTT. This gives the protein CASSLIKGQGLNTEAFF.

This sequence joins TRBV6-5 and TRBJ2-3, with TRBD2 as a possible D gene (5 bases). Germline V gene sequence: CDR1 MNHEY, CDR2 SVGAGI. The CDR3 sequence is 13 residues long. The V gene lost 2 bases and the J gene lost 5 bases, with 8 bases spanning the gap. As DNA, the CDR3 is TGTGCCAGCAGTTACGCGGGCAGAGATACGCAGTATTTT. This gives the protein CASSYAGRDTQYF.

The chain recombines TRBV28 with TRBJ1-3; TRBD1 agrees at 7 bases. The trim removed 8 bases at V and 0 bases at J, leaving 7 bases unmatched. The CDR3 spans 15 residues. Germline V lookup: CDR1 MDHEN, CDR2 SYDVKM. This chain's CDR3 is CASGQQGSSGNTIYF. Here the CDR3 DNA reads TGTGCCAGCGGCCAACAGGGGAGCTCTGGAAACACCATATATTTT.

The chain links TRBV18 to TRBJ2-7, with 8 nucleotides matching TRBD1. Unmatched junction bases numbered 8, after V lost 4 bases and J lost 3 bases. This CDR3 contains 15 residues. Germline-derived CDR1 and CDR2 are KGHSH and LQKENI. The DNA for the CDR3 is TGTGCCAGCTCACTAACGACAGGGGAAGTCTACGAGCAGTACTTC. Translated: CASSLTTGEVYEQYF.

This chain uses TRBV20-1 with TRBJ2-7, with D possibly being TRBD2 (6 bases). V was shortened by 3 bases and J by 0 bases, with 12 bases between the two germline ends. CDR1 is DFQATT and CDR2 is SNEGSKA in the germline V gene (reference sequence). CDR3 length: 14 residues. CDR3 coding DNA: TGCAGTGCTAGTGGGCGGGGTAGCTCCTACGAGCAGTACTTC. Translated, it gives CSASGRGSSYEQYF.